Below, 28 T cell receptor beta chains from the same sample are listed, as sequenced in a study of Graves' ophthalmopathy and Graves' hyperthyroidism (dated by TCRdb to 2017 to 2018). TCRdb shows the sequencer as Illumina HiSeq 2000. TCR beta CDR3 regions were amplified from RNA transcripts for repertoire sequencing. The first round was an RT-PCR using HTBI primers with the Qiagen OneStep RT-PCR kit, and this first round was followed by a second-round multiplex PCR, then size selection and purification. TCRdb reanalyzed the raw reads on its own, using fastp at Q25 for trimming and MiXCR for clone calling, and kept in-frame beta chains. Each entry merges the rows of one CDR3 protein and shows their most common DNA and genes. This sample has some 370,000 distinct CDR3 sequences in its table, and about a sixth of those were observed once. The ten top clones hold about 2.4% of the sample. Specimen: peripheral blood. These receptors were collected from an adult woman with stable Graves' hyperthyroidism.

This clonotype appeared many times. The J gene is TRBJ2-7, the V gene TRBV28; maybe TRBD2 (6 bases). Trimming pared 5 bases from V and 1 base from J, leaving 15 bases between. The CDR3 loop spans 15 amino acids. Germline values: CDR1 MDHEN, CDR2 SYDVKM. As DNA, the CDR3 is TGTGCCAGCAGTCCAGTAGCGGAAACTTCCTACGAGCAGTACTTC. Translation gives CASSPVAETSYEQYF.

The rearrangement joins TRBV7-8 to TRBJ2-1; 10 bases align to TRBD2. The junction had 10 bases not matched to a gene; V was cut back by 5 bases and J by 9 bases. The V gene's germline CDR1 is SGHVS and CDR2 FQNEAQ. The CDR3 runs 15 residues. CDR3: CASSRSSGRAGEQFF. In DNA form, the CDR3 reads TGTGCCAGCAGCCGAAGCAGCGGGAGGGCTGGTGAGCAGTTCTTC.

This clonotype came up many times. CDR3 amino acids: CSARRSASGRSPLDEQYF. As DNA, the CDR3 is TGCAGTGCTAGACGTTCGGCTAGCGGGAGGTCCCCTCTTGACGAGCAGTACTTC. The V gene is TRBV20-1, the J gene TRBJ2-7; 11 nucleotides line up with TRBD2. Per germline, CDR1 DFQATT and CDR2 SNEGSKA (reference sequence). V lost 2 bases to trimming and J lost 5 bases; unmatched junction nucleotides: 17. CDR3 length: 18 amino acids.

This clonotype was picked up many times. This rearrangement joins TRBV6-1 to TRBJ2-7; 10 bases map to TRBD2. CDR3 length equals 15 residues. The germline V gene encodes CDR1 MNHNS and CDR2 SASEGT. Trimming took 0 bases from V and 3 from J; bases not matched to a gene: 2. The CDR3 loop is CASSEAVAGGYEQYF. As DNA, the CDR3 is TGTGCCAGCAGTGAAGCGGTAGCGGGAGGCTACGAGCAGTACTTC.

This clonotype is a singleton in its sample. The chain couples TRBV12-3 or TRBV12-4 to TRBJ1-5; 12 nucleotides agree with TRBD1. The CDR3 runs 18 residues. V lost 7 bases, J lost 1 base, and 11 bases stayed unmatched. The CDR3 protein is CASTRPGQGARSNQPQHF. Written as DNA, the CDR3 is TGTGCCAGCACCCGCCCGGGACAGGGGGCGCGAAGCAATCAGCCCCAGCATTTT.

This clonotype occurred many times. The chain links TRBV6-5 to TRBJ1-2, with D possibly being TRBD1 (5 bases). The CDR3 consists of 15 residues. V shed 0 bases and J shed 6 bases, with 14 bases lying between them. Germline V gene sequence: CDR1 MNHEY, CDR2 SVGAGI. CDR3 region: CASSYSVTAPNGYTF. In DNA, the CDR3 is TGTGCCAGCAGTTACTCGGTGACAGCACCAAATGGCTACACCTTC.

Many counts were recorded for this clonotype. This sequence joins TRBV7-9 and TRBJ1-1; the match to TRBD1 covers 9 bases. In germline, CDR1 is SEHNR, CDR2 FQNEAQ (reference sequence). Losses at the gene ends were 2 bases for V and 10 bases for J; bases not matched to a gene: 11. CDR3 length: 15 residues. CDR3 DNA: TGTGCCAGCAGCTTAAACGGTGGACAGGGGAGTTTAGCTTTCTTT. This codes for CASSLNGGQGSLAFF.

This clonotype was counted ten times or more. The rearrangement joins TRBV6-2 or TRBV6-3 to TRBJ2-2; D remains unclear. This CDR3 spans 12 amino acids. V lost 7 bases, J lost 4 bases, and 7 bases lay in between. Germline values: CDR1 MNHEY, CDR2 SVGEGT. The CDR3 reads CASNIRTGELFF. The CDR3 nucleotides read TGTGCCAGCAATATCCGCACCGGGGAGCTGTTTTTT.

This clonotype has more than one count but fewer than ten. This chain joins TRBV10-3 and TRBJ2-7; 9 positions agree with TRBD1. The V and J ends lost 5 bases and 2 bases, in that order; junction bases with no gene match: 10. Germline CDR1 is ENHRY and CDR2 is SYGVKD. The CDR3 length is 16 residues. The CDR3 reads CAISKTGTGLPYEQYF. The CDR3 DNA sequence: TGTGCCATCAGTAAAACCGGGACAGGGCTTCCCTACGAGCAGTACTTC.

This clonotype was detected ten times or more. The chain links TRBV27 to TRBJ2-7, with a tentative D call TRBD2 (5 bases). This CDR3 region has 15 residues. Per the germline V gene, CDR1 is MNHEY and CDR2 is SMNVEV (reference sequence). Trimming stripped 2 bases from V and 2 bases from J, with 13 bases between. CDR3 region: CASSLKGSATYEQYF. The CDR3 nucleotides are TGTGCCAGCAGTTTAAAGGGTAGCGCCACCTACGAGCAGTACTTC.

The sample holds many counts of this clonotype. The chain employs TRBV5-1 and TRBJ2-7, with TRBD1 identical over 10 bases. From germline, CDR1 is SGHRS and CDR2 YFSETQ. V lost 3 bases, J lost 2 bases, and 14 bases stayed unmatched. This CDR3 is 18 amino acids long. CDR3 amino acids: CASSWTGGTEGEAYEQYF. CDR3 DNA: TGCGCCAGCAGCTGGACAGGGGGGACGGAAGGGGAGGCCTACGAGCAGTACTTC. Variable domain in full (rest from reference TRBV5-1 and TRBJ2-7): KAGVTQTPRYLIKTRGQQVTLSCSPISGHRSVSWYQQTPGQGLQFLFEYFSETQRNKGNFPGRFSGRQFSNSRSEMNVSTLELGDSALYLCASSWTGGTEGEAYEQYFGPGTRLTVT.

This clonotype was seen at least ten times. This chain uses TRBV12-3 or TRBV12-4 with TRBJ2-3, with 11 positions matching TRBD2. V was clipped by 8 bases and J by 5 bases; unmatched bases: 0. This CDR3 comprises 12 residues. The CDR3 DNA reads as TGTGCCAGCGGACTAGCGGGAGATACGCAGTATTTT. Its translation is CASGLAGDTQYF.

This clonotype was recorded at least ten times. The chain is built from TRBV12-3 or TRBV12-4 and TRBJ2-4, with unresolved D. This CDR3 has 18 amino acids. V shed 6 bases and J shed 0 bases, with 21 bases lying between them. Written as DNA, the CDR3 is TGTGCCAGCAGCCAGGACCGGGCCATCACGTTAGCCAAAAACATTCAGTACTTC. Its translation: CASSQDRAITLAKNIQYF.

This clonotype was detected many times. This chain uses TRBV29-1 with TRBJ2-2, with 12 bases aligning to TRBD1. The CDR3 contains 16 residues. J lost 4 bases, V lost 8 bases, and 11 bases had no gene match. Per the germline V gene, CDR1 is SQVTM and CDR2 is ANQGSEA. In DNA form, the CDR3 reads TGCAGCATCAAGGGAGGGACAGGGGGCTCCACCGGGGAGCTGTTTTTT. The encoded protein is CSIKGGTGGSTGELFF.

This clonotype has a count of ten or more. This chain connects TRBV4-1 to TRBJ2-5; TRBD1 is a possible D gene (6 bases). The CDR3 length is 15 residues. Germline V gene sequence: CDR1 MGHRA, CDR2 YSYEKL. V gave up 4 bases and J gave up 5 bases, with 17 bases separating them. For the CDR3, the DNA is TGCGCCAGCAGCCGAAACAGGGACCGAGGGGAGACCCAGTACTTC. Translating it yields CASSRNRDRGETQYF.

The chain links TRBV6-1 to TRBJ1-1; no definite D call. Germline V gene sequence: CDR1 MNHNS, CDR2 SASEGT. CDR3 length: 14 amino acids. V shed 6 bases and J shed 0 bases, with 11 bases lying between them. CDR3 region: CASSRELVNTEAFF. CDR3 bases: TGTGCCAGCAGCCGTGAGTTGGTGAACACTGAAGCTTTCTTT.

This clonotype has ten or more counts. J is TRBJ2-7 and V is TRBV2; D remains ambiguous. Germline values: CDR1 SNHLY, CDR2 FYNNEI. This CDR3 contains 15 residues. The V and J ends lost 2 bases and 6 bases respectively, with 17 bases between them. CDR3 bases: TGTGCCAGCAGTGAAAATCACCGCCAGGCGAGCGAGCAGTACTTC. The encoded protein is CASSENHRQASEQYF.

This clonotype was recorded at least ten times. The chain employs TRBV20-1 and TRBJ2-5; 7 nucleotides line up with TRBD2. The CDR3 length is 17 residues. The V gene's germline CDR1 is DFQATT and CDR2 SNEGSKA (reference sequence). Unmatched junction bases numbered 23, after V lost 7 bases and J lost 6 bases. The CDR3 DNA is TGCAGTGTCAACGTCAGAGGCGGGAGCGCCAATATAAAGACCCAGTACTTC. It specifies CSVNVRGGSANIKTQYF.

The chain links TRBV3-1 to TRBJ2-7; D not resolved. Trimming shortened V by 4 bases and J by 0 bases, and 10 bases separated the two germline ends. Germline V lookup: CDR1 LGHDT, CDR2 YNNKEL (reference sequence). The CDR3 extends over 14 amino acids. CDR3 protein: CASSPSFSSYEQYF. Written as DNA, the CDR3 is TGTGCCAGCAGCCCGTCTTTCAGCTCCTACGAGCAGTACTTC.

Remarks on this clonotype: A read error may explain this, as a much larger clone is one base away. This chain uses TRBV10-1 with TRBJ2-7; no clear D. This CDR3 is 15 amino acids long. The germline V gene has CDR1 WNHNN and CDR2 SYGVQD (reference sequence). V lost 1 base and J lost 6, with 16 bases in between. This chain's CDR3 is CASSELAVGPTEQYF. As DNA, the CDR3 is TGCGCCAGCAGTGAGTTGGCGGTAGGGCCGACCGAGCAGTACTTC.

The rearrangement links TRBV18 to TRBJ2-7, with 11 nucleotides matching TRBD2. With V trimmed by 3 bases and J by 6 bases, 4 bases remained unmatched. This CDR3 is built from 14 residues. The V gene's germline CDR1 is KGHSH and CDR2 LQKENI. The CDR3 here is CASSPVAGGPEQYF. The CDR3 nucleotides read TGTGCCAGCTCACCCGTAGCGGGAGGGCCCGAGCAGTACTTC. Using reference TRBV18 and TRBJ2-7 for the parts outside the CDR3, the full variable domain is NAGVMQNPRHLVRRRGQEARLRCSPMKGHSHVYWYRQLPEEGLKFMVYLQKENIIDESGMPKERFSAEFPKEGPSILRIQQVVRGDSAAYFCASSPVAGGPEQYFGPGTRLTVT.

The chain's CDR3 is CSARRPGGSYEQYF. The CDR3 DNA reads TGCAGTGCTAGAAGGCCTGGGGGTTCCTACGAGCAGTACTTC. The chain combines TRBV20-1 with TRBJ2-7; D may correspond to TRBD1 or TRBD2 (5 bases each). The CDR3 covers 14 residues. Germline loops: CDR1 DFQATT, CDR2 SNEGSKA (reference sequence). V was shortened by 2 bases and J by 1 base, with 12 bases between the two germline ends.

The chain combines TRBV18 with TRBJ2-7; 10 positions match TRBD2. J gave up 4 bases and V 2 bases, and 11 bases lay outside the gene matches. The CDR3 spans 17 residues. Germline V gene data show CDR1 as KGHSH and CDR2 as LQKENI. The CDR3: CASSPMGSSGSRYEQYF. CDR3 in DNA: TGTGCCAGCTCACCAATGGGGTCTAGCGGGAGCAGGTACGAGCAGTACTTC.

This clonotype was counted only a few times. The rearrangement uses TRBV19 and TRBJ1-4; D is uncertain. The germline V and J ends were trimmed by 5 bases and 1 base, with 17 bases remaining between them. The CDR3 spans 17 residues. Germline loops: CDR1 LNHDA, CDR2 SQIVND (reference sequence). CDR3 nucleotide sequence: TGTGCCAGTAGTCCGAAAGGACGGGGAGGAACTAATGAAAAACTGTTTTTT. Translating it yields CASSPKGRGGTNEKLFF. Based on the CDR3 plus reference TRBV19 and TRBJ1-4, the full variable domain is DGGITQSPKYLFRKEGQNVTLSCEQNLNHDAMYWYRQDPGQGLRLIYYSQIVNDFQKGDIAEGYSVSREKKESFPLTVTSAQKNPTAFYLCASSPKGRGGTNEKLFFGSGTQLSVL.

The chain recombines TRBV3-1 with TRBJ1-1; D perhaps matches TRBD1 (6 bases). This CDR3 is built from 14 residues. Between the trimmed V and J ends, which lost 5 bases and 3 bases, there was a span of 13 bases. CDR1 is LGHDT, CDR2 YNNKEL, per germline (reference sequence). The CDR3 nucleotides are TGTGCCAGCAGCTCACAGGGCATCGACACTGAAGCTTTCTTT. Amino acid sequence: CASSSQGIDTEAFF.

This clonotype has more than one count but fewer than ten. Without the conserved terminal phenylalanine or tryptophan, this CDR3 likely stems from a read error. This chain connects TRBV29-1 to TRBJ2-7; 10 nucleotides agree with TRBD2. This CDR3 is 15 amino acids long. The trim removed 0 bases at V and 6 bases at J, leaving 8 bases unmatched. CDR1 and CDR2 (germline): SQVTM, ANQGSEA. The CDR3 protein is CSVEDSLAGVREQYL. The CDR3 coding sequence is TGCAGCGTTGAAGATTCGCTAGCGGGAGTGCGCGAGCAGTACCTC.

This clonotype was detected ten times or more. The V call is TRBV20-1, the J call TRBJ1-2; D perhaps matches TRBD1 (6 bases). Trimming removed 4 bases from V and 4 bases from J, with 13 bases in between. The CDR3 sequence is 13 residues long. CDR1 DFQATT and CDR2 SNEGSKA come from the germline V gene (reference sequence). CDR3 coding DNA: TGCAGTGCTACCGACAGGACCAGCTATGGCTACACCTTC. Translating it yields CSATDRTSYGYTF.

The CDR3 bases are TGTGCCACCAGCAGAGATGGGACAGGGGGTAGCAATCAGCCCCAGCATTTT. Its protein product is CATSRDGTGGSNQPQHF. This chain connects TRBV15 to TRBJ1-5; the match to TRBD1 covers 11 bases. Germline loops: CDR1 LNHNV, CDR2 YYDKDF (reference sequence). The CDR3 is made up of 17 amino acids. With 0 bases clipped from V and 0 bases from J, the junction kept 1 base outside the gene matches.